This entry concerns a single TCR beta chain. Its antigen is still unknown. Donors, healthy HIV-negative adults, lacked recent acute infections or vaccinations. CCR7-negative CD45RA+ TemRA cells were combined with CD45RO+ cells to form CD8 memory. This sample was taken from a study of shared clonotypes between healthy human individuals. The assay was immunoSEQ multiplex PCR, and TCRdb's table has in-frame clones only and misses some. The sample contains 400,000 or so clones, approximately 97% of which appear only once. The CDR3 length is 16 residues. Germline trimming cut 3 bases from V and 4 bases from J; bases unmatched to any gene: 9. Germline-derived CDR1 and CDR2 are SGHAT and FQNNGV. Study observations and caveats: Sequencing depth was expected to affect clonotype sharing among donors. The study found roughly 5% of naive CD4 clonotypes shared across a handful of donors.

The sequence derives from a man aged 30-40 years in good health. Sequencing input: memory CD8+ T cells sorted from blood. As to subset: CD45RO+ cells pooled with CCR7-negative TemRA cells. This rearrangement joins TRBV11-2 to TRBJ2-7; 10 nucleotides agree with TRBD1. This CDR3 reads CASSFNGGTGAYEQYF. For the CDR3, the DNA is TGTGCCAGCAGCTTCAACGGAGGGACAGGGGCTTACGAGCAGTACTTC.